This TCR beta chain was found in a study of Graves' ophthalmopathy and Graves' hyperthyroidism. On the study more broadly: If no ophthalmopathy appeared within 18 months of follow-up, hyperthyroidism was termed stable. General study points: Ophthalmopathy cases were distinguished from stable hyperthyroidism by a 13-signature model, reaching over 85% sensitivity and approximately 83% specificity. Progression of ophthalmopathy was predicted by the model with more than 70% sensitivity and 72.22% specificity.

This clonotype was observed at least ten times. Its specificity is not known. In germline, CDR1 is ENHRY, CDR2 SYGVKD. Trimming took off 6 bases at V and 4 bases at J, with 9 bases between the two ends. The CDR3 is 13 residues long. Amplified material comprised TCR beta CDR3 regions derived from RNA transcripts. Scientists carried out first-round RT-PCR using HTBI primers and then a second-round multiplex PCR. TCRdb processed the multiplex PCR reads anew with MiXCR; each CDR3 protein has one entry. The table records approximately 1.2 million distinct CDR3 sequences, less than 45% of them present only once.

The V call is TRBV10-3, the J call TRBJ2-2; no firm D call. The receptor was derived from an adult man with Graves' hyperthyroidism. Sequencing was carried out using peripheral blood or thyroid tissue (not recorded which). CDR3 residues: CAISLGPTGELFF. The DNA of the CDR3 is TGTGCCATCAGCCTGGGTCCCACCGGGGAGCTGTTTTTT.